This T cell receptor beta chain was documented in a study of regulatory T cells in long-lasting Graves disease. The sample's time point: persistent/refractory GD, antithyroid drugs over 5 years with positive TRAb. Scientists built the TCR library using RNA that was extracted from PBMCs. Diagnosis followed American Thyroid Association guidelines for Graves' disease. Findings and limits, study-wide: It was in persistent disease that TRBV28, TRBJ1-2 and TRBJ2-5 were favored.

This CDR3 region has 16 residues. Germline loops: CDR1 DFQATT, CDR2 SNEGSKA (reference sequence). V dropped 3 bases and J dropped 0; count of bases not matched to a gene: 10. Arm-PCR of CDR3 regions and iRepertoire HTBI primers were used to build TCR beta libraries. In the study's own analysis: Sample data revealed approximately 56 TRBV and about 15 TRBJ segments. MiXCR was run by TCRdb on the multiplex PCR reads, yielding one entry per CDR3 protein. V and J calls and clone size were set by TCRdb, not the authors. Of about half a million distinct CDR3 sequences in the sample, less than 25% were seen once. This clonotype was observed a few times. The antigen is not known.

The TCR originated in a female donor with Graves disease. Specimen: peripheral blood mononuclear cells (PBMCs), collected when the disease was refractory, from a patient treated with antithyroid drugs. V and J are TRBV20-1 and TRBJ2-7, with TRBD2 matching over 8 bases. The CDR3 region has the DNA TGCAGTGCTAGCGACAATTTTAGCGGGGTCTCCTACGAGCAGTACTTC. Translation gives CSASDNFSGVSYEQYF.